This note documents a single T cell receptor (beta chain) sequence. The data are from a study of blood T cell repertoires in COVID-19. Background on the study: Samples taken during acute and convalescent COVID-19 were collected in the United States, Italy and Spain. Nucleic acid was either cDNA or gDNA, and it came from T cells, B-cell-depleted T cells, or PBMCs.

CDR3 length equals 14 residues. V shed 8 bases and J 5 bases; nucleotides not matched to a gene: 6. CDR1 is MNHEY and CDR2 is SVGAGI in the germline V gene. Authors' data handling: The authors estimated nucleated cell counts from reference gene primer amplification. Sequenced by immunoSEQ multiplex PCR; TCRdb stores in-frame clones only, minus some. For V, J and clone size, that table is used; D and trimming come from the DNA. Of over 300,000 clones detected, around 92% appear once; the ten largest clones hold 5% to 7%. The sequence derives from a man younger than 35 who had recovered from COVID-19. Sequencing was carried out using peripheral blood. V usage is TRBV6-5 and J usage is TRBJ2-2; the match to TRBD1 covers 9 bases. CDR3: CASLGTGSTGELFF. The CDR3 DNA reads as TGTGCCAGCTTAGGGACAGGGTCAACCGGGGAGCTGTTTTTT.